This T cell receptor beta chain emerged from a study of cytomegalovirus exposure and HLA in healthy donors. This clone was found once. The assay was immunoSEQ multiplex PCR, and TCRdb's table has in-frame clones only and misses some. The sample carries about 200,000 clones, roughly 88% recorded once. The CDR3 loop spans 15 amino acids. Per the germline V gene, CDR1 is SGHAT and CDR2 is FQNNGV. V lost 3 bases, J lost 2 bases, and 7 bases stayed unmatched. The chain carries TRBV11-2 and TRBJ2-7; 7 bases agree with TRBD2. The receptor was isolated from a woman between 18 and 30 years old in good health and CMV-seronegative. The specimen sequenced was PBMCs. CDR3 protein: CASSFPSGVTYEQYF. The CDR3, as DNA: TGTGCCAGCAGCTTCCCTAGCGGAGTAACCTACGAGCAGTACTTC.